Listed here are 18 T cell receptor beta chains from one sample, sequenced in a study of T cells expressing NK-cell markers. TCRdb reprocessed the 5' RACE reads and keeps a single row for each CDR3 protein, giving no DNA. This repertoire includes approximately 420,000 distinct CDR3 sequences. Input material: blood T cells: a sorted CD56 or NKG2C T cell subset, CD4+ or CD8+ T cells, or bulk PBMC T cells (not recorded which). The receptors shown here come from a woman in her forties or fifties in good health.

The rearrangement joins TRBV2 to TRBJ2-2. The CDR3 is 14 amino acids. Germline assignment: CDR1 SNHLY and CDR2 FYNNEI. CDR3 loop: CASSDGVLTGELFF. Supplemented by reference TRBV2 and TRBJ2-2, the full variable domain reads EPEVTQTPSHQVTQMGQEVILRCVPISNHLYFYWYRQILGQKVEFLVSFYNNEISEKSEIFDDQFSVERPDGSNFTLKIRSTKLEDSAMYFCASSDGVLTGELFFGEGSRLTVL.

This chain uses TRBV20-1 with TRBJ2-3; the TCRdb call, TRBD2, lacks DNA for checking. The germline CDR1 and CDR2 sequences are DFQATT and SNEGSKA (reference sequence). The CDR3 is made up of 17 amino acids. The CDR3 spells CSAEPGTSVILTDTQYF.

The CDR3 region is CASSETRASNYGYTF. The chain couples TRBV5-6 to TRBJ1-2. Per germline, CDR1 SGHDT and CDR2 YYEEEE. CDR3 length: 15 amino acids.

The V and J genes are TRBV15 and TRBJ2-2; the TCRdb call, TRBD1, lacks DNA for checking. There are 17 residues in the CDR3. Germline loops: CDR1 LNHNV, CDR2 YYDKDF (reference sequence). This CDR3 is CATSRVFDRANTGELFF.

V and J are TRBV10-3 and TRBJ2-1; lacking DNA, the TRBD2 call made by TCRdb goes unchecked. Germline lookup yields CDR1 ENHRY and CDR2 SYGVKD. This CDR3 contains 15 residues. The CDR3 protein is CAISESVGDNNEQFF.

The CDR3 loop is CASSHSTGGGETQYF. The gene calls are TRBV4-1 and TRBJ2-5; TCRdb's D call, TRBD1, is unchecked because there is no DNA. The V gene's germline CDR1 is MGHRA and CDR2 YSYEKL. The CDR3 spans 15 residues.

The CDR3 region is CASSLLRDHYNEQFF. The chain employs TRBV5-4 and TRBJ2-1; TCRdb proposes TRBD2, but this gene call is untestable without DNA. The CDR3 runs 15 residues. Germline CDR1 is SGHNT and CDR2 is YYREEE (reference sequence).

The genes are TRBV9 and TRBJ2-6; no DNA is available, so the TRBD1 call from TCRdb remains unchecked. The CDR3 covers 17 residues. Germline loops: CDR1 SGDLS, CDR2 YYNGEE. Here the CDR3 reads CASSGDGSLPGANVLTF.

The gene calls are TRBV2 and TRBJ1-3. Germline V gene lookup returns CDR1 SNHLY and CDR2 FYNNEI. This CDR3 spans 15 amino acids. CDR3 sequence reads: CASSEWTASGNTIYF.

V and J are TRBV3-1 and TRBJ2-1; TCRdb picks TRBD2, but there is no DNA to check that call. The V gene's germline CDR1 is LGHDT and CDR2 YNNKEL (reference sequence). The length of the CDR3 is 17 residues. The CDR3 loop is CASSQGGQREGNNEQFF.

The gene calls are TRBV29-1 and TRBJ2-1; the D call from TCRdb, TRBD1, cannot be confirmed without DNA. The germline CDR1 and CDR2 sequences are SQVTM and ANQGSEA. This CDR3 has 14 residues. The CDR3 spells CSVVRRGEYNEQFF.

This chain uses TRBV15 with TRBJ2-1; the TCRdb call, TRBD2, lacks DNA for checking. Germline CDR1 reads LNHNV; CDR2 reads YYDKDF (reference sequence). This CDR3 is 17 amino acids long. CDR3 residues: CATSRVRRLAGYNEQFF.

The J gene is TRBJ2-7, the V gene TRBV5-1. CDR1 and CDR2 (germline): SGHRS, YFSETQ. CDR3 length equals 14 residues. CDR3 amino acids: CASSLVGYDDEQYF.

This rearrangement joins TRBV12-3 or TRBV12-4 to TRBJ1-2. This CDR3 contains 15 residues. This CDR3 reads CASSFISWRAYGYTF.

The chain combines TRBV11-2 with TRBJ1-4; the TCRdb call, TRBD1, lacks DNA for checking. CDR3 length equals 13 residues. Germline assignment: CDR1 SGHAT and CDR2 FQNNGV. CDR3 sequence: CASSFAPAEKLFF.

CDR3 loop: CSVDGRGNYGYTF. The genes are TRBV29-1 and TRBJ1-2; TCRdb gives TRBD1 as the D gene, but with no DNA this cannot be confirmed. Per germline, CDR1 SQVTM and CDR2 ANQGSEA. The CDR3 covers 13 residues.

This sequence joins TRBV5-1 and TRBJ1-2; without DNA, the TCRdb call of TRBD1 cannot be checked. CDR3 size: 14 residues. Germline-derived CDR1 and CDR2 are SGHRS and YFSETQ. This CDR3 reads CASSLRTGFYGYTF. Based on the CDR3 plus reference TRBV5-1 and TRBJ1-2, the full variable domain is KAGVTQTPRYLIKTRGQQVTLSCSPISGHRSVSWYQQTPGQGLQFLFEYFSETQRNKGNFPGRFSGRQFSNSRSEMNVSTLELGDSALYLCASSLRTGFYGYTFGSGTRLTVV.

This chain uses TRBV3-1 with TRBJ1-1. This CDR3 has 15 amino acids. CDR1 and CDR2 from the germline V gene are LGHDT and YNNKEL (reference sequence). CDR3 amino acids: CASSQVGQANTEAFF.